The clone carrying this T cell receptor beta chain has ten or more counts. The antigen is undetermined. The data were obtained in a study of regulatory T cells in long-lasting Graves disease. Noted time point: newly diagnosed GD, antithyroid drugs for less than 3 months. After RNA was extracted from PBMCs, the TCR library was made from it. American Thyroid Association guidelines defined Graves' disease diagnosis. A blood draw put roughly 10 milliliters of peripheral blood into EDTA tubes. Libraries of TCR beta came from iRepertoire HTBI primers plus Arm-PCR of CDR3 regions. In TCRdb, the multiplex PCR reads were re-called with MiXCR into one record per CDR3 protein. The sample lists 580,000 or so distinct CDR3 sequences, 16% occurring once. Study-wide findings and caveats: The number of shared public clonotypes was higher in persistent patients (approximately 3,000) than new patients (around 960).

Another study also made use of these data, one on T cells in Graves' hyperthyroidism and ophthalmopathy.

The receptor's source is a man between 18 and 35 years old with Graves disease. The sample was peripheral blood mononuclear cells (PBMCs), taken at new diagnosis, from a patient treated with antithyroid drugs.

CDR3 region: CASSLATTSTNTDTQYF. The CDR3 DNA sequence: TGCGCCAGCAGCTTGGCCACGACTAGCACCAACACAGATACGCAGTATTTT. The chain carries TRBV5-1 and TRBJ2-3; the match to TRBD2 covers 7 bases. The germline V gene has CDR1 SGHRS and CDR2 YFSETQ. J was trimmed by 2 bases and V by 0 bases; bases with no gene match: 9. CDR3 length: 17 residues.